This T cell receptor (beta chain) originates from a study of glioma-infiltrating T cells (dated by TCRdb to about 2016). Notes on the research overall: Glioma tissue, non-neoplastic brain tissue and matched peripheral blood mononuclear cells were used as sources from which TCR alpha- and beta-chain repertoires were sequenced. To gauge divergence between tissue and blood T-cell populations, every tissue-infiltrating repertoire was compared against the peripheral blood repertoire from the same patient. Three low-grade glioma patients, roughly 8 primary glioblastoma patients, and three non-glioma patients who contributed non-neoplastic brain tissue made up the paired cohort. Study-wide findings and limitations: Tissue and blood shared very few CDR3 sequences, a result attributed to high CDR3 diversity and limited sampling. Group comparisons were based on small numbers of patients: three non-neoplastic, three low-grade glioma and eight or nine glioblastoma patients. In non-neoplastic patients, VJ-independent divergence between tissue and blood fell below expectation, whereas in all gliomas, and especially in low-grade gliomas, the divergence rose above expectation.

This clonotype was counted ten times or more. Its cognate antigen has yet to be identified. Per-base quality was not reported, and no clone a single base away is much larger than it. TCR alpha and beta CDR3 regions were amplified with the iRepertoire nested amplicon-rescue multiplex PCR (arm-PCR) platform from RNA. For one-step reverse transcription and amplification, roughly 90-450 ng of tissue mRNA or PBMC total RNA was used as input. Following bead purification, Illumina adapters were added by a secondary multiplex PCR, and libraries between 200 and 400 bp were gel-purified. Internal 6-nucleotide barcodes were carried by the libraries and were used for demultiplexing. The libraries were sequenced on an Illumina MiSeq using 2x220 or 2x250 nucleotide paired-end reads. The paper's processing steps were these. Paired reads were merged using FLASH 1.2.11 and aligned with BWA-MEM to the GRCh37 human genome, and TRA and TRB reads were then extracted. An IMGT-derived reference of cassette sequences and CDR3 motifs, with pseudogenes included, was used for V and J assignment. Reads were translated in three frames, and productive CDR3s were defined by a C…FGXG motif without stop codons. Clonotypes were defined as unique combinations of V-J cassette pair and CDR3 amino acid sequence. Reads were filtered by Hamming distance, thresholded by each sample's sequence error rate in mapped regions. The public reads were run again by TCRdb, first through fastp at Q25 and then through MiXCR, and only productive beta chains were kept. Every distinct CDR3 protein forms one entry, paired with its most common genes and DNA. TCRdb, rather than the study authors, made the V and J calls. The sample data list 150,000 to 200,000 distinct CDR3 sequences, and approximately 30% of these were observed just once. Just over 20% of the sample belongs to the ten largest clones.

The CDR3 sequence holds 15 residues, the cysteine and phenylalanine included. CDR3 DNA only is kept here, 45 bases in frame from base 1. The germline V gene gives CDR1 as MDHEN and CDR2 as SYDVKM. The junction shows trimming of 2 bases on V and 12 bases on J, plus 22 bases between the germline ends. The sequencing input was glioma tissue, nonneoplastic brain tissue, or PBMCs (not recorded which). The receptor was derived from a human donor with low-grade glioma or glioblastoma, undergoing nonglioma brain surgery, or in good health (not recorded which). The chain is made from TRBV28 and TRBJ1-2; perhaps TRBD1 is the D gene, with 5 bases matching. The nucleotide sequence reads TGTGCCAGCAGTTTAGTTCCGGGGACTGGCTCGGGAGACACCTTC. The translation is CASSLVPGTGSGDTF.